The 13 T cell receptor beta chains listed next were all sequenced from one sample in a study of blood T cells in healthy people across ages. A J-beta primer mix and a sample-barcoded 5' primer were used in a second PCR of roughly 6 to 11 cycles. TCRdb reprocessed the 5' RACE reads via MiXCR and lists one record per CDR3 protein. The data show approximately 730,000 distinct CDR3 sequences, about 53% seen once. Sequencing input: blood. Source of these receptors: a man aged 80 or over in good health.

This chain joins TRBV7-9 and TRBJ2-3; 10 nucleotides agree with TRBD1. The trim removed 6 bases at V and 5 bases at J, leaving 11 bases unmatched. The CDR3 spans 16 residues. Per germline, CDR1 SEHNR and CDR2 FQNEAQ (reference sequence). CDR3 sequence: CASRLTGTGELDTQYF. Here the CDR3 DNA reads TGTGCCAGCAGACTGACCGGGACAGGGGAGTTAGATACGCAGTATTTT.

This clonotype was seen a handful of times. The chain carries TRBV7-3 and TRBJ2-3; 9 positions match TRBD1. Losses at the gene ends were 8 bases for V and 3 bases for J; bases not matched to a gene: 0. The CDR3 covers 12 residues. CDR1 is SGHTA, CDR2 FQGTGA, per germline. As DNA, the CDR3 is TGTGCCAGCGGGACAGGGACAGATACGCAGTATTTT. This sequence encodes CASGTGTDTQYF.

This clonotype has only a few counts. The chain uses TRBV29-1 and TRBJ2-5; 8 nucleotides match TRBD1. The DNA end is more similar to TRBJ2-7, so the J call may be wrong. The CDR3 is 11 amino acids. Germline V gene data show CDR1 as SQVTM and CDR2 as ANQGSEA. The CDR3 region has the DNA TGCAGCACAGGACAGGGACACGAGCAGTACTTC. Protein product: CSTGQGHEQYF.

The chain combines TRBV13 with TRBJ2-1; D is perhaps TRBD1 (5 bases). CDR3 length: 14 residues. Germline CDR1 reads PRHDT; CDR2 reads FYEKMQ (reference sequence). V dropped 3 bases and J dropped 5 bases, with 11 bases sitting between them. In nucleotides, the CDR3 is TGTGCCAGCAGCTTTGGCAGGGTCCACAATGAGCAGTTCTTC. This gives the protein CASSFGRVHNEQFF.

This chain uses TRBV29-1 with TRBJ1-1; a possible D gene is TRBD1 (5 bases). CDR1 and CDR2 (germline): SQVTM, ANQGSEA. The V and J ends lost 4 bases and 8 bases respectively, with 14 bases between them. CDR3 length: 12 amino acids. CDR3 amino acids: CSVVGRANEAFF. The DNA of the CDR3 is TGCAGCGTTGTTGGCAGGGCGAACGAAGCTTTCTTT.

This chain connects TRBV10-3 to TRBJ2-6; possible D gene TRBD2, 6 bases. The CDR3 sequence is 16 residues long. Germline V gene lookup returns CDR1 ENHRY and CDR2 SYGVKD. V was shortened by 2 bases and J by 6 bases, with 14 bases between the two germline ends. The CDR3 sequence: CAISELGGTTANVLTF. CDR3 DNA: TGTGCCATCAGTGAGCTCGGGGGAACCACGGCCAACGTCCTGACTTTC.

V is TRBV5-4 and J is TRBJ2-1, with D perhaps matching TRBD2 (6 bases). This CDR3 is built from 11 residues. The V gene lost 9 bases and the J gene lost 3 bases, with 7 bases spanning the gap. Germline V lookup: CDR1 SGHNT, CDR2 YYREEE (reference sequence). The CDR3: CAIGSYNEQFF. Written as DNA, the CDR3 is TGTGCCATCGGGAGCTACAATGAGCAGTTCTTC.

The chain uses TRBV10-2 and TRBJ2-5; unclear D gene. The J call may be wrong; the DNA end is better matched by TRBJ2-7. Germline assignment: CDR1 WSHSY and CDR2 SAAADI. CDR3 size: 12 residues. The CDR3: CASSDVRYEQYF. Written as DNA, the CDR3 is TGCGCCAGCAGTGACGTCAGGTACGAGCAGTACTTC.

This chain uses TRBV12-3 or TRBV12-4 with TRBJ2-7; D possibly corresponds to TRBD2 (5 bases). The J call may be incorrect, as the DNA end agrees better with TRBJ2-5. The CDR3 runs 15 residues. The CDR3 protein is CASSPGFTRGETQYF. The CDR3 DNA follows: TGTGCCAGCAGTCCCGGATTTACTCGGGGAGAGACCCAGTACTTC.

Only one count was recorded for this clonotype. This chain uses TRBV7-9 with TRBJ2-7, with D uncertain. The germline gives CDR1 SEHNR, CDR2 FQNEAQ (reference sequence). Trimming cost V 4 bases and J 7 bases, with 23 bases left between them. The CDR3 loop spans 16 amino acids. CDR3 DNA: TGTGCCAGCAGCTCAACACGAGGACGGCGGCCGTGGGAGCAGTACTTC. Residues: CASSSTRGRRPWEQYF. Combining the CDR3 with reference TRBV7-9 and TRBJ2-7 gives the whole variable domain DTGVSQNPRHKITKRGQNVTFRCDPISEHNRLYWYRQTLGQGPEFLTYFQNEAQLEKSRLLSDRFSAERPKGSFSTLEIQRTEQGDSAMYLCASSSTRGRRPWEQYFGPGTRLTVT.

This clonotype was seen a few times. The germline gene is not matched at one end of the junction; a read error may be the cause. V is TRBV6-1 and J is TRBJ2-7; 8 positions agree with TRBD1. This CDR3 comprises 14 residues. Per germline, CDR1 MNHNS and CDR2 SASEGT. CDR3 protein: CASTPLTGQGEKYF. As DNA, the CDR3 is TGTGCCAGCACACCTTTAACCGGACAGGGCGAGAAGTACTTC.

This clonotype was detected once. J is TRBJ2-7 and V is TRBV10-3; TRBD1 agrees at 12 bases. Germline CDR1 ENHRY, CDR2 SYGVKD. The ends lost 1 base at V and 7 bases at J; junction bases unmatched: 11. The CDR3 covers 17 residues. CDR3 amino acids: CAISEWITGQGAREQYF. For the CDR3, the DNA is TGTGCCATCAGTGAGTGGATAACGGGACAGGGGGCTCGGGAGCAGTACTTC.

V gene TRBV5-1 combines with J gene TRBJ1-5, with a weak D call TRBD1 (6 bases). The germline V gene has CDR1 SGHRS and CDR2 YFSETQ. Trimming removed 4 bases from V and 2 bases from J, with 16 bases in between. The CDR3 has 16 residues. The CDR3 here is CASSPRPGAGNQPQHF. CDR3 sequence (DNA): TGCGCCAGCAGCCCGAGGCCGGGGGCTGGCAATCAGCCCCAGCATTTT.